Listed here are 21 T cell receptor beta chains from one sample, sequenced in a study of T cells in Graves' hyperthyroidism and ophthalmopathy. What was amplified from RNA transcripts were TCR beta CDR3 regions. A set of HTBI primers served as the primers for a first-round RT-PCR of the TCR CDR3. Using its own MiXCR run on the multiplex PCR reads, TCRdb lists one record per CDR3 protein. The data contain roughly 380,000 distinct CDR3 sequences, over 11% of them singletons. The specimen sequenced was blood. The receptors come from a woman between 55 and 75 years old with Graves' hyperthyroidism.

This clonotype appeared many times. The CDR3 is CASSEVDTEAFF. CDR3 DNA sequence: TGCGCCAGCAGCGAAGTTGACACTGAAGCTTTCTTT. This chain connects TRBV5-1 to TRBJ1-1; no definite D call. CDR1 is SGHRS and CDR2 is YFSETQ in the germline V gene. The germline V and J ends were trimmed by 4 bases and 3 bases, with 7 bases remaining between them. CDR3 size: 12 residues.

This clonotype was detected ten times or more. The gene calls are TRBV7-9 and TRBJ2-3; D is uncertain. This CDR3 comprises 12 residues. Germline V gene data show CDR1 as SEHNR and CDR2 as FQNEAQ (reference sequence). The V end lost 5 bases, the J end lost 4 bases, and 7 bases lay between the germline ends. CDR3 nucleotides: TGTGCCAGCAGCAACCTCCCAGATACGCAGTATTTT. Its protein product is CASSNLPDTQYF.

Ten or more counts support this clonotype. This chain connects TRBV28 to TRBJ1-5, with 9 bases fitting TRBD1. The CDR3 is made up of 16 amino acids. V gave up 7 bases and J gave up 3 bases; unmatched junction bases: 10. Germline V gene lookup returns CDR1 MDHEN and CDR2 SYDVKM. The CDR3 is CASISGQGFFNQPQHF. CDR3 sequence (DNA): TGTGCCAGCATCTCGGGACAGGGTTTTTTCAATCAGCCCCAGCATTTT.

This clonotype has a count of ten or more. The chain links TRBV7-3 to TRBJ1-1; 8 bases agree with TRBD1. Germline V gives CDR1 SGHTA, CDR2 FQGTGA. The CDR3 is 13 amino acids. With V trimmed by 5 bases and J by 8 bases, 7 bases remained unmatched. The CDR3 DNA reads as TGTGCCAGCAGCCTAGGACAGGGCGGAGAAGCTTTCTTT. Translated, it gives CASSLGQGGEAFF.

This clonotype was recorded many times. V and J are TRBV3-1 and TRBJ2-2, with 7 bases identical to TRBD1. This CDR3 comprises 18 residues. CDR1 and CDR2 from the germline V gene are LGHDT and YNNKEL (reference sequence). Unmatched junction bases numbered 12, after V lost 2 bases and J lost 3 bases. CDR3 residues: CASSQLSLRGTDTGELFF. As DNA, the CDR3 is TGTGCCAGCAGCCAACTCTCTCTAAGAGGGACAGACACCGGGGAGCTGTTTTTT.

This clonotype was seen repeatedly, ten times or more. The chain uses TRBV7-2 and TRBJ2-4; D may be TRBD2 (7 bases). CDR1 is SGHTA and CDR2 is FQGNSA in the germline V gene. The V end was cut by 1 base, the J end by 6 bases, with 10 bases between. The CDR3 has 14 amino acids. Here the CDR3 DNA reads TGTGCCAGCAGCTTAGTAGGGGGGGGAAACATTCAGTACTTC. Amino acid sequence: CASSLVGGGNIQYF.

V usage is TRBV7-2 and J usage is TRBJ2-5; the match to TRBD1 covers 7 bases. Germline CDR1 and CDR2: SGHTA and FQGNSA. V was clipped by 6 bases and J by 1 base; unmatched bases: 5. The CDR3 length is 14 residues. The CDR3 coding sequence is TGTGCCAGCAGATCCGGGACAGCCCAAGAGACCCAGTACTTC. It codes for CASRSGTAQETQYF.

This clonotype was seen more than once but under ten times. The V and J genes are TRBV6-6 and TRBJ2-1, with 10 bases that match TRBD2. V gave up 1 base and J gave up 1 base; unmatched junction bases: 7. Germline loops: CDR1 MNHNY, CDR2 SVGAGI (reference sequence). The CDR3 totals 18 residues. Here the CDR3 reads CASSYLSSGSRSYNEQFF. Written as DNA, the CDR3 is TGTGCCAGCAGTTACTTATCTAGCGGGAGCCGATCCTACAATGAGCAGTTCTTC.

J is TRBJ2-5 and V is TRBV3-1; D remains ambiguous. This CDR3 region has 13 residues. Per germline, CDR1 LGHDT and CDR2 YNNKEL (reference sequence). Between the trimmed V and J ends, which lost 1 base and 5 bases, there was a span of 8 bases. The CDR3 DNA sequence: TGTGCCAGCAGCCAAGGGACGGACGAGACCCAGTACTTC. This codes for CASSQGTDETQYF.

This clonotype was found a few times. The chain uses TRBV24-1 and TRBJ2-2; TRBD2 matches at 8 bases. CDR3 length: 16 amino acids. V dropped 3 bases and J dropped 0; count of bases not matched to a gene: 2. Germline V lookup: CDR1 KGHDR, CDR2 SFDVKD. The CDR3 loop reads CATSDRGGTNTGELFF. CDR3 nucleotides: TGTGCCACCAGTGATCGGGGGGGGACGAACACCGGGGAGCTGTTTTTT.

This clonotype was picked up a small number of times. The rearrangement joins TRBV5-1 to TRBJ2-1; 9 bases are a match to TRBD1. The CDR3 has 14 amino acids. The germline V gene has CDR1 SGHRS and CDR2 YFSETQ. With V trimmed by 4 bases and J by 4 bases, 3 bases remained unmatched. The CDR3 sequence is CASSKGQGYNEQFF. The CDR3 DNA sequence: TGCGCCAGCAGCAAGGGACAGGGATACAATGAGCAGTTCTTC.

This clonotype was counted between two and nine times. This chain uses TRBV6-1 with TRBJ2-7, with TRBD2 identical over 13 bases. The trim removed 10 bases at V and 4 bases at J, leaving 10 bases unmatched. Germline CDR1 is MNHNS and CDR2 is SASEGT. CDR3 length: 15 residues. The CDR3 nucleotides are TGTGCCACCAAACTAGCGGGAGGGAGGGAGTACGAGCAGTACTTC. Translating gives CATKLAGGREYEQYF.

The sample holds a few counts of this clonotype. This chain joins TRBV6-1 and TRBJ1-5, with a weak D call TRBD1 (5 bases). The CDR3 is made up of 17 amino acids. The V end was cut by 4 bases, the J end by 1 base, with 17 bases between. From germline, CDR1 is MNHNS and CDR2 SASEGT. The CDR3 DNA sequence: TGTGCCAGCAGTGGGACGACCGGGACGGAGAGCAATCAGCCCCAGCATTTT. It yields the protein CASSGTTGTESNQPQHF.

This rearrangement joins TRBV29-1 to TRBJ2-5; tentatively, D is TRBD1 (5 bases). V lost 1 base to trimming and J lost 0 bases, with 15 bases between them. The CDR3 runs to 16 residues. Germline CDR1 is SQVTM and CDR2 is ANQGSEA. The CDR3 DNA is TGCAGCGTTGAAGCTTGGGGCGGTGCGTACCAAGAGACCCAGTACTTC. It specifies CSVEAWGGAYQETQYF.

This clonotype was counted ten times or more. CDR3 in amino acids: CASRADAGNTIYF. CDR3 sequence (DNA): TGTGCCAGCAGAGCAGACGCAGGAAACACCATATATTTT. V gene TRBV2 combines with J gene TRBJ1-3; D not resolved. V was cut by 6 bases and J by 4 bases, with 10 bases left in between. CDR3 length: 13 amino acids. Germline V gives CDR1 SNHLY, CDR2 FYNNEI.

This clonotype was seen more than once but under ten times. The chain links TRBV27 to TRBJ2-1; D may be TRBD2 (5 bases). Gene TRBJ2-7 matches the end of the DNA better, so the J call may be wrong. Germline V gene lookup returns CDR1 MNHEY and CDR2 SMNVEV (reference sequence). The CDR3 is 17 residues long. The CDR3 is CASSLLGGPDGYNEQYF. In DNA, the CDR3 is TGTGCCAGCAGTTTACTTGGCGGGCCGGACGGGTACAATGAGCAGTACTTC.

The chain uses TRBV5-1 and TRBJ2-5, with a tentative D call TRBD2 (5 bases). CDR3 size: 14 residues. In germline, CDR1 is SGHRS, CDR2 YFSETQ. The V gene lost 4 bases and the J gene lost 4 bases, with 14 bases spanning the gap. The CDR3 nucleotides are TGCGCCAGCAGCACTCCCCGGGCGGGAGAGACCCAGTACTTC. Translated: CASSTPRAGETQYF.

This clonotype has at least ten counts. The rearrangement uses TRBV24-1 and TRBJ2-1; 8 positions agree with TRBD1. J lost 7 bases, V lost 3 bases, and 10 bases had no gene match. The CDR3 length is 16 residues. Per the germline V gene, CDR1 is KGHDR and CDR2 is SFDVKD. The CDR3 DNA reads TGTGCCACCAGTGATCCCGCGGGACAGGAAAGGAATGAGCAGTTCTTC. Translation: CATSDPAGQERNEQFF.

This clonotype has just a few counts. The chain employs TRBV12-3 or TRBV12-4 and TRBJ2-1; tentatively, D is TRBD2 (6 bases). V lost 4 bases, J lost 1 base, and 8 bases lay in between. CDR3 length equals 14 residues. The CDR3 region has the DNA TGTGCCAGCAGTTGGGGACTGTCCTACAATGAGCAGTTCTTC. This gives the protein CASSWGLSYNEQFF.

This clonotype was detected many times. J is TRBJ2-1 and V is TRBV2; tentative D call: TRBD2 (6 bases). The V and J ends lost 3 bases and 7 bases respectively, with 13 bases between them. From germline, CDR1 is SNHLY and CDR2 FYNNEI. The CDR3 contains 14 residues. This CDR3 reads CASSEDYGWNEQFF. CDR3 DNA: TGTGCCAGCAGTGAGGACTACGGGTGGAATGAGCAGTTCTTC. The full variable domain, its missing parts supplied by reference TRBV2 and TRBJ2-1, is EPEVTQTPSHQVTQMGQEVILRCVPISNHLYFYWYRQILGQKVEFLVSFYNNEISEKSEIFDDQFSVERPDGSNFTLKIRSTKLEDSAMYFCASSEDYGWNEQFFGPGTRLTVL.

Worth noting for this clonotype: This may be a read error, as it is one base from a much larger clone. The chain has TRBV11-3 and TRBJ2-1, with D possibly matching TRBD1 (6 bases). This CDR3 comprises 13 residues. V lost 7 bases and J lost 8, with 15 bases in between. Germline assignment: CDR1 SGHNT and CDR2 YENEEA. For the CDR3, the DNA is TGTGCCAGCACCCCAGGGGCAGGGGATGAGCAGTTCTTC. Its protein product is CASTPGAGDEQFF. The full variable domain, in which reference TRBV11-3 and TRBJ2-1 provide the parts outside the CDR3, is EAGVVQSPRYKIIEKKQPVAFWCNPISGHNTLYWYLQNLGQGPELLIRYENEEAVDDSQLPKDRFSAERLKGVDSTLKIQPAELGDSAVYLCASTPGAGDEQFFGPGTRLTVL.